The present TCR beta chain was sequenced within a study of blood T cell repertoires in COVID-19. Across the whole study: Sites across the United States, Italy and Spain contributed samples from acute and convalescent COVID-19. The cDNA or gDNA used as material had been derived from T cells, B-cell-depleted T cells, or PBMCs.

This CDR3 is 13 amino acids long. Between the trimmed V and J ends, which lost 0 bases and 3 bases, there was a span of 5 bases. Germline V gene sequence: CDR1 SGHRS, CDR2 YFSETQ. A remark on this clone: Within the sample, other DNA sequences also encode this same CDR3.

Seattle participants joined during active infection and were tracked over time. Per the original data handling: Reference gene primer amplification gave nucleated cell count estimates. Sequencing used immunoSEQ multiplex PCR; TCRdb keeps in-frame clones, though not all of them. D and trimming were read from the DNA, whereas the V and J calls and clone size are those reported in that table. The top ten hold 6.5% to 8.5% of the sample, which has 200,000 to 250,000 clones, roughly 80% seen once. The sequence derives from a woman of 80 years or more with COVID-19, enrolled during active disease. The sequenced sample was peripheral blood. This chain uses TRBV5-1 with TRBJ2-3; D is unclear. The CDR3 region is CASSLDRTDTQYF. CDR3 nucleotide sequence: TGCGCCAGCAGCTTGGACCGGACAGATACGCAGTATTTT.